This T cell receptor (beta chain) was recovered during a study of tumor-infiltrating lymphocytes in primary liver carcinoma. Constant-region priming of approximately 500 ng total RNA yielded TCR beta cDNA. Employing slightly modified ARM-PCR, three nested multiplex PCR rounds were run, and these gave rise to the TCR beta libraries. A C-beta reverse primer was combined with TRBV1-TRBV30 forward primers in the first two PCR rounds, and each round had approximately 9 cycles. TCRdb reanalysed the multiplex PCR reads using MiXCR and keeps one entry per CDR3 protein. The profile shows about 37,000 distinct CDR3 sequences, roughly 80% of them singletons. From unsorted bulk tissue weighing about 20-32 mg, DNA and RNA were co-extracted. In regard to this clonotype: An end of the junction differs from the germline gene, which may be a read error.

The CDR3 loop spans 17 amino acids. Germline CDR1 reads MNHEY; CDR2 reads SVGEGT. The source of this sequence is a man aged 40-49 years with primary liver carcinoma and hepatitis B virus infection. This rearrangement joins TRBV6-2 or TRBV6-3 to TRBJ2-3; 7 bases fit TRBD2. The material sequenced was tumor-adjacent normal liver tissue. CDR3: CASSYHVPAGDTYTQCF. In DNA, the CDR3 is TGTGCCAGCAGTTACCACGTTCCGGCGGGAGATACATATACGCAGTGTTTT.